The 5 T cell receptor beta chains below all came from one sample that was sequenced in a study of blood T cell repertoires in COVID-19. Some clones are missing from TCRdb's copy, which holds only in-frame ones; the method was immunoSEQ multiplex PCR. The repertoire holds under 300,000 clones, with about 90% as singletons. Sequenced: PBMCs or T cells enriched from blood (not recorded which). The receptors derive from a woman between 25 and 40 years old with acute COVID-19.

This rearrangement joins TRBV6-6 to TRBJ2-7; possibly TRBD1 for D (6 bases). The CDR3 has 13 amino acids. Trimming stripped 6 bases from V and 5 bases from J, with 14 bases between. Germline lookup yields CDR1 MNHNY and CDR2 SVGAGI (reference sequence). The CDR3 nucleotides are TGTGCCAGCAGACCTACCACAGGGAACGAGCAGTACTTC. It encodes CASRPTTGNEQYF.

The genes are TRBV3-1 (or the pseudogene TRBV3-2) and TRBJ2-3; 8 bases match TRBD1. Per germline, CDR1 LGHDT and CDR2 YNNKEL (reference sequence). This CDR3 region has 16 residues. V shed 5 bases and J 1 base; nucleotides not matched to a gene: 8. The CDR3 protein is CASSLGTGQGTDTQYF. In DNA, the CDR3 is TGTGCCAGCAGCTTAGGTACGGGACAGGGCACAGATACGCAGTATTTT.

A note on this clone: Its ends do not fully match the called genes, so a read error is possible. V gene TRBV5-4 combines with J gene TRBJ2-6; 9 bases agree with TRBD1. The germline V gene encodes CDR1 SGHNT and CDR2 YYREEE (reference sequence). This CDR3 is 20 amino acids long. The CDR3 loop is CASSPDGGQGGAFGTNVLTF. CDR3 coding DNA: TGTGCCAGCAGCCCTGACGGGGGACAGGGAGGAGCCTTTGGGACCAACGTCCTGACTTTC.

V and J are TRBV2 and TRBJ1-5; D is unclear. The V gene lost 2 bases and the J gene lost 5 bases, with 13 bases spanning the gap. From germline, CDR1 is SNHLY and CDR2 FYNNEI. The length of the CDR3 is 15 residues. The CDR3 protein is CASSERGPTDQPQHF. DNA of the CDR3: TGTGCCAGCAGTGAACGAGGGCCCACTGATCAGCCCCAGCATTTT.

This chain joins TRBV9 and TRBJ2-5, with a tentative D call TRBD2 (6 bases). This CDR3 spans 15 amino acids. Trimming shortened V by 3 bases and J by 2 bases, and 14 bases separated the two germline ends. Germline CDR1 reads SGDLS; CDR2 reads YYNGEE. CDR3 sequence (DNA): TGTGCCAGCAGCGGACATGGGACTTCTCAAGAGACCCAGTACTTC. Its protein is CASSGHGTSQETQYF.